The subject of this entry is one TCR beta chain. A single count supports this clone. The antigen it recognizes is unknown. Per-base quality was not reported, and no clone a single base away is much larger than it. For sequencing of the TCRbeta CDR3 region, genomic DNA was extracted from the sorted cells. TCRbeta CDR3 regions were sequenced using the immunoSEQ Assay. TCRdb provides this immuneACCESS table in a form limited to in-frame rearrangements. Some clones are lacking; in checked studies, under half of them reflect an unresolved V gene, and why the rest are absent is not known. In this sample the table shows fewer than 55,000 clones, 85% to 90% of which occur a single time. About a tenth of the sample comes from the top ten. The sample is drawn from a study of OX40 agonist ivuxolimab in advanced cancers. About the study as a whole: Ivuxolimab, which targeted the costimulatory receptor OX40 (CD134), was an agonistic, fully human IgG2 monoclonal antibody. Intravenous ivuxolimab was administered to patients every 2 weeks at six dose levels: 0.01, 0.1, 0.3, 1.5, 3 and 10 mg/kg. Of the approximately 50 dose-escalation patients, hepatocellular carcinoma was present in about 20, melanoma in roughly 15, renal cell carcinoma in 9 and head and neck cancer in 9. A male proportion of about 79% and a mean age of approximately 58 years, ranging from about 20 to 79, were recorded for the dose-escalation cohort. Prior anti-PD-1, anti-PD-L1 or anti-CTLA-4 therapy was permitted, and checkpoint inhibitors had been received by around 40% of dose-escalation patients. Partial responses were achieved by three dose-escalation patients, of whom one had hepatocellular carcinoma and two had cutaneous melanoma. Peripheral TCRbeta sequencing aimed to test whether ivuxolimab altered TCR sequence diversity and caused clonal T-cell expansion. The paper reports the monotherapy dose-escalation portion (N of about 50 patients) of the phase I ivuxolimab trial. Study-wide findings and limitations: At doses from 0.1 to 3.0 mg/kg, clonal expansion was seen in both CD4+ and CD8+ blood T cells between baseline and week 6. After ivuxolimab, expanded clones were on average more numerous among CD8+ T cells than among CD4+ T cells. In partial responders in the 0.1-3.0 mg/kg groups, normalized peripheral clonal expansion was found to be among the lowest, especially among CD8+ T cells. Which antigens the clonally expanded peripheral T cells were specific for was not determined. Low levels of normalized T-cell clonal expansion were also seen in some nonresponding patients.

Counted from cysteine to phenylalanine, this CDR3 has 17 amino acids. The retained sequence is limited to the CDR3, 51 bases, with the frame set at the first base. From V the trimming removes 4 bases and from J it removes 6 bases, while the gene matches leave 14 bases of the junction unaccounted for. CDR1 and CDR2, per the germline V gene (reference sequence), are PRHDT and FYEKMQ. The trial excluded patients who had a history of autoimmune disease or who were on systemic immunosuppression. In every dose cohort, peripheral blood was drawn for TCR sequencing at baseline, cycle 4 day 1, and cycle 7 day 1. Samples came from an open-label, multicenter, first-in-human phase I dose-escalation trial of ivuxolimab. Adults with locally advanced or metastatic melanoma, renal cell carcinoma, hepatocellular carcinoma or head and neck squamous cell carcinoma were enrolled in the trial. Before TCR sequencing, CD4+ and CD8+ T cells were separately sorted from peripheral blood.

The sequence is built from TRBV13 and TRBJ1-3, with TRBD1 matching 8 junction bases. Material: CD4+ or CD8+ T cells sorted from blood, obtained in a trial of the OX40 agonist ivuxolimab. This sequence originates from an adult with an advanced solid tumor such as melanoma, head and neck, liver or kidney cancer. The DNA sequence follows: TGTGCCAGCAGCTACCCGGTCGGGACAGGTCCCGAAAACACCATATATTTT. This gives the protein CASSYPVGTGPENTIYF.